This TCR beta chain was obtained from a study of blood T cell repertoires in COVID-19. This clone was recorded only once. V was shortened by 1 base and J by 2 bases, with 8 bases between the two germline ends. This CDR3 comprises 14 residues. CDR1 and CDR2 from the germline V gene are SGHDN and FVKESK. Measured with immunoSEQ multiplex PCR; TCRdb has only the in-frame clones, and not every one. The table records over 60,000 clones, roughly four fifths of them present only once. Seattle researchers signed up patients amid active infection and tracked them longitudinally. The sequenced sample was peripheral blood. The chain joins TRBV14 to TRBJ1-1; a weak D match, TRBD1 (5 bases). This sequence originates from a middle-aged man with COVID-19, enrolled during active disease. Written as DNA, the CDR3 is TGTGCCAGCAGCCAAGGGGGCGGAAACACTGAAGCTTTCTTT. This translates into CASSQGGGNTEAFF.